The 28 T cell receptor beta chains presented below share a single source sample, sequenced in a study of cytomegalovirus exposure and HLA in healthy donors. PCR employed 60 Vbeta and 13 Jbeta primers. Sequenced by immunoSEQ multiplex PCR; TCRdb stores in-frame clones only, minus some. This sample lists tens of thousands of clones; its ten largest clones have more than 10%. Material: PBMCs. The receptors were gathered from a woman in her twenties or thirties in good health and CMV-seropositive.

The chain is built from TRBV6-1 and TRBJ2-1; D is undetermined. CDR3 size: 12 residues. Looked up from germline, CDR1 is MNHNS and CDR2 is SASEGT. Trimming removed 6 bases from V and 7 bases from J, with 10 bases in between. CDR3: CASSPTRNEQFF. CDR3 DNA sequence: TGTGCCAGCAGCCCGACACGGAATGAGCAGTTCTTC.

This rearrangement joins TRBV27 to TRBJ1-2; 12 positions agree with TRBD1. The CDR3 extends over 15 amino acids. Germline CDR1 MNHEY, CDR2 SMNVEV (reference sequence). Trimming took 2 bases from V and 4 from J; bases not matched to a gene: 2. The CDR3 nucleotides read TGTGCCAGCAGTTTAAGGGGACAGGGGGCCTATGGCTACACCTTC. It encodes CASSLRGQGAYGYTF.

V gene TRBV18 combines with J gene TRBJ2-2, with 7 bases fitting TRBD1. The junction had 9 bases not matched to a gene; V was cut back by 3 bases and J by 5 bases. Germline V CDR1 and CDR2: KGHSH, LQKENI. This CDR3 has 16 amino acids. CDR3 bases: TGTGCCAGCTCACCCGTCCGGGACAGAGCGACCGGGGAGCTGTTTTTT. Translating it yields CASSPVRDRATGELFF. The full variable domain, its missing parts supplied by reference TRBV18 and TRBJ2-2, is NAGVMQNPRHLVRRRGQEARLRCSPMKGHSHVYWYRQLPEEGLKFMVYLQKENIIDESGMPKERFSAEFPKEGPSILRIQQVVRGDSAAYFCASSPVRDRATGELFFGEGSRLTVL.

The chain recombines TRBV30 with TRBJ1-2, with 8 bases that match TRBD1. With 4 bases clipped from V and 4 bases from J, the junction kept 8 bases outside the gene matches. There are 14 residues in the CDR3. CDR1 and CDR2 (germline): GTSNPN, SVGIG (reference sequence). The CDR3 coding sequence is TGTGCCTGGACCCTGGACAGGGTGGGCTATGGCTACACCTTC. This codes for CAWTLDRVGYGYTF.

This sequence joins TRBV4-1 and TRBJ1-2; 9 positions match TRBD1. This CDR3 has 17 residues. Germline assignment: CDR1 MGHRA and CDR2 YSYEKL. The junction had 9 bases not matched to a gene; V was cut back by 0 bases and J by 4 bases. DNA of the CDR3: TGCGCCAGCAGCCAAGAACCCGGACAGGGGCTTGCCTATGGCTACACCTTC. Translation gives CASSQEPGQGLAYGYTF.

This CDR3 is CACRDNYEQYF. DNA of the CDR3: TGTGCCTGCAGGGACAACTACGAGCAGTACTTC. This rearrangement joins TRBV30 to TRBJ2-7; D is possibly TRBD1 (6 bases). In germline, CDR1 is GTSNPN, CDR2 SVGIG (reference sequence). This CDR3 spans 11 amino acids. V was pared by 6 bases and J by 3 bases, with 9 bases between.

This chain connects TRBV29-1 to TRBJ1-1; weak D call: TRBD1 (5 bases). The CDR3 totals 13 residues. Germline CDR1 SQVTM, CDR2 ANQGSEA. The V end lost 1 base, the J end lost 6 bases, and 12 bases lay between the germline ends. The CDR3 is CSVEGLRVPEAFF. The CDR3 DNA reads TGCAGCGTTGAAGGCCTCAGGGTTCCTGAAGCTTTCTTT.

The rearrangement links TRBV30 to TRBJ1-6; D is undetermined. The CDR3 loop spans 13 amino acids. CDR1 and CDR2 (germline): GTSNPN, SVGIG (reference sequence). V was trimmed by 5 bases and J by 4 bases, leaving 9 bases between them. This CDR3 is CAWLRDYNSPLHF. CDR3 in DNA: TGTGCCTGGCTCCGGGATTATAATTCACCCCTCCACTTT.

The chain is built from TRBV25-1 and TRBJ1-1; D call uncertain. CDR1 and CDR2 (germline): MGHDK, SYGVNS. The CDR3 covers 12 residues. V lost 7 bases and J lost 3, with 9 bases in between. Here the CDR3 DNA reads TGTGCCAGCAAACTCGAGTACACTGAAGCTTTCTTT. This codes for CASKLEYTEAFF.

The chain employs TRBV29-1 and TRBJ2-1, with D possibly matching TRBD1 (5 bases). Trimming pared 6 bases from V and 8 bases from J, leaving 14 bases between. The CDR3 spans 12 residues. Per germline, CDR1 SQVTM and CDR2 ANQGSEA. The CDR3 DNA reads TGCAGCGTGATGGGCAGGGCCGATGAGCAGTTCTTC. It is translated as CSVMGRADEQFF.

CDR3 nucleotides: TGTGCCTGGAGTTCGGGAAGCATTCCTGATACGCAGTATTTT. Translating it yields CAWSSGSIPDTQYF. This chain connects TRBV30 to TRBJ2-3, with D possibly being TRBD2 (5 bases). The CDR3 is 14 residues long. The V gene's germline CDR1 is GTSNPN and CDR2 SVGIG (reference sequence). The V gene lost 2 bases and the J gene lost 6 bases, with 15 bases spanning the gap.

The genes are TRBV5-3 and TRBJ2-2; possibly TRBD2 for D (5 bases). TRBV5-3 is known as an ORF, though its function is uncertain. The CDR3 contains 18 residues. Between the trimmed V and J ends, which lost 3 bases and 5 bases, there was a span of 23 bases. Here the CDR3 DNA reads TGTGCCAGAAGCTCGTGTCCCTCCGAGGGAGTCATAACCGGGGAGCTGTTTTTT. Protein sequence: CARSSCPSEGVITGELFF.

V gene TRBV15 combines with J gene TRBJ2-1, with TRBD2 matching 7 bases. J lost 2 bases, V lost 0 bases, and 4 bases had no gene match. The CDR3 covers 16 residues. Germline V lookup: CDR1 LNHNV, CDR2 YYDKDF (reference sequence). CDR3 sequence (DNA): TGTGCCACCAGCAGAGATGCGGGAGCGGCCTACAATGAGCAGTTCTTC. It specifies CATSRDAGAAYNEQFF.

The chain joins TRBV12-5 to TRBJ1-2, with a weak D call TRBD1 (5 bases). Germline CDR1 is LGHNT and CDR2 is FRNRAP. Trimming left V 5 bases short and J 7 bases short, with 23 bases between. The CDR3 sequence is 16 residues long. CDR3 DNA sequence: TGTGCTAGTGGTCCCGGTGGGGGGAGCAGCCTCCTTGGCTACACCTTC. Encoded protein: CASGPGGGSSLLGYTF.

The rearrangement joins TRBV2 to TRBJ2-1; 8 nucleotides agree with TRBD1. V dropped 6 bases and J dropped 7; count of bases not matched to a gene: 5. The CDR3 consists of 13 residues. Germline loops: CDR1 SNHLY, CDR2 FYNNEI. The CDR3 reads CASSLTGENEQFF. CDR3 coding DNA: TGTGCCAGCAGCCTGACAGGGGAGAATGAGCAGTTCTTC.

V is TRBV15 and J is TRBJ2-3; D is possibly TRBD2 (6 bases). The V and J ends lost 0 bases and 4 bases respectively, with 11 bases between them. CDR3 length: 15 amino acids. Germline values: CDR1 LNHNV, CDR2 YYDKDF (reference sequence). The CDR3 spells CATSRDWRAADTQYF. CDR3 coding DNA: TGTGCCACCAGCAGAGATTGGAGGGCGGCAGATACGCAGTATTTT.

The rearrangement links TRBV6-5 to TRBJ2-1, with 9 bases aligning to TRBD2. The CDR3 has 15 residues. With V trimmed by 0 bases and J by 6 bases, 3 bases remained unmatched. CDR1 and CDR2 (germline): MNHEY, SVGAGI. The CDR3 bases are TGTGCCAGCAGTTACTCGGGCGGGAGGGGCAATGAGCAGTTCTTC. As protein: CASSYSGGRGNEQFF.

This chain uses TRBV4-2 with TRBJ2-7; tentatively, D is TRBD2 (6 bases). Between the trimmed V and J ends, which lost 8 bases and 2 bases, there was a span of 16 bases. CDR3 length: 14 residues. Germline V CDR1 and CDR2: LGHNA, YNFKEQ. CDR3 DNA sequence: TGTGCCAGCGGGGGGTCCGGGGCCGCCTACGAGCAGTACTTC. Translating it yields CASGGSGAAYEQYF.

The chain links TRBV6-1 to TRBJ1-6, with TRBD1 identical over 10 bases. Germline-derived CDR1 and CDR2 are MNHNS and SASEGT. J gave up 6 bases and V 7 bases, and 6 bases lay outside the gene matches. This CDR3 contains 15 residues. The CDR3, as DNA: TGTGCCAGCAACAGACAGGGGGCGCGTAATTCACCCCTCCACTTT. This encodes CASNRQGARNSPLHF.

In DNA form, the CDR3 reads TGTGCCAGCTCACCACCGCACAGGGGGCAGGCGACCCAGTACTTC. It codes for CASSPPHRGQATQYF. This chain connects TRBV18 to TRBJ2-5; the match to TRBD1 covers 9 bases. V shed 0 bases and J 7 bases; nucleotides not matched to a gene: 6. The CDR3 has 15 amino acids. Looked up from germline, CDR1 is KGHSH and CDR2 is LQKENI.

The CDR3 nucleotides read TGTGCCAGCAGCCATGGGGCGACTGAAGCTTTCTTT. It codes for CASSHGATEAFF. This rearrangement joins TRBV7-2 to TRBJ1-1; D might be TRBD1 (5 bases). Trimming pared 5 bases from V and 5 bases from J, leaving 9 bases between. This CDR3 is 12 amino acids long. CDR1 and CDR2 (germline): SGHTA, FQGNSA. Together with reference TRBV7-2 and TRBJ1-1, the CDR3 gives the full variable domain: GAGVSQSPSNKVTEKGKDVELRCDPISGHTALYWYRQSLGQGLEFLIYFQGNSAPDKSGLPSDRFSAERTGGSVSTLTIQRTQQEDSAVYLCASSHGATEAFFGQGTRLTVV.

This chain connects TRBV7-9 to TRBJ2-1, with unresolved D. The CDR3 length is 14 residues. Germline V gene lookup returns CDR1 SEHNR and CDR2 FQNEAQ (reference sequence). Trimming left V 1 base short and J 0 bases short, with 4 bases between. The CDR3 protein is CASSLGLSYNEQFF. Written as DNA, the CDR3 is TGTGCCAGCAGCTTAGGACTCTCCTACAATGAGCAGTTCTTC.

The chain is built from TRBV6-1 and TRBJ1-3; D is unresolved. V was shortened by 4 bases and J by 2 bases, with 12 bases between the two germline ends. Germline CDR1 and CDR2: MNHNS and SASEGT. The CDR3 covers 15 residues. CDR3 sequence: CASSGSEGPGNTIYF. The CDR3 DNA is TGTGCCAGCAGTGGGAGTGAGGGTCCTGGAAACACCATATATTTT.

The genes are TRBV6-5 and TRBJ1-4, with D perhaps matching TRBD1 (6 bases). The CDR3 runs to 15 residues. Germline CDR1 MNHEY, CDR2 SVGAGI. The V gene lost 2 bases and the J gene lost 7 bases, with 14 bases spanning the gap. The CDR3 spells CASSYTRGSGEKLFF. CDR3 bases: TGTGCCAGCAGTTACACCAGGGGTTCCGGTGAAAAACTGTTTTTT.

The rearrangement joins TRBV9 to TRBJ2-1, with D hard to call. This CDR3 has 13 residues. V was cut by 3 bases and J by 4 bases, with 8 bases left in between. In germline, CDR1 is SGDLS, CDR2 YYNGEE. CDR3 DNA sequence: TGTGCCAGCAGCGGAGACACATACAATGAGCAGTTCTTC. Its protein product is CASSGDTYNEQFF. Based on the CDR3 plus reference TRBV9 and TRBJ2-1, the full variable domain is DSGVTQTPKHLITATGQRVTLRCSPRSGDLSVYWYQQSLDQGLQFLIQYYNGEERAKGNILERFSAQQFPDLHSELNLSSLELGDSALYFCASSGDTYNEQFFGPGTRLTVL.

The chain employs TRBV21-1 and TRBJ2-7; the table's D call TRBD1 went unverified against the DNA. TRBV21-1 is flagged as a pseudogene. The CDR3 contains 16 residues. The CDR3: CASSKEPDRVRREQYF. The CDR3 region has the DNA TGTGCCAGCAGCAAAGAACCAGACAGGGTGAGAAGGGAGCAGTACTTC.

The rearrangement uses TRBV18 and TRBJ2-1; D might be TRBD1 (6 bases). V was clipped by 5 bases and J by 5 bases, with 10 bases between them. Germline CDR1 KGHSH, CDR2 LQKENI. This CDR3 spans 13 amino acids. The CDR3 nucleotides are TGTGCCAGCTCATTTGGACAGAACAATGAGCAGTTCTTC. It encodes CASSFGQNNEQFF.

The chain joins TRBV11-2 to TRBJ1-5; 7 bases align to TRBD1. The CDR3 length is 15 residues. Germline V gene sequence: CDR1 SGHAT, CDR2 FQNNGV. The V and J ends lost 2 bases and 8 bases, in that order; junction bases with no gene match: 9. The CDR3 is CASSLNPTGAKPQHF. CDR3 DNA sequence: TGTGCCAGCAGCTTAAACCCCACAGGGGCGAAGCCCCAGCATTTT.